This T cell receptor beta chain was documented in a study of shared clonotypes between healthy human individuals. TCRdb's table, derived via immunoSEQ multiplex PCR, lists solely in-frame clones and lacks some. Of millions of clones detected, 80% to 95% appear once; the ten largest clones hold under 0.45%. Concerning this clone: Antigen: not known. The same CDR3 is also encoded by other DNA sequences in this sample.

Trimming removed 0 bases from V and 1 base from J, with 4 bases in between. This CDR3 is built from 14 residues. The germline CDR1 and CDR2 sequences are SGHRS and YFSETQ. Findings and limits, study-wide: Memory subsets generally showed smaller estimated richness than naive subsets did. Genetic and exposure-history diversity was limited by the small donor number.

The clonotype comes from a man aged 18 to 30 in good health. Some clones in this sample may be carry-over from other donors' samples. The chain uses TRBV5-1 and TRBJ2-2; D gene uncertain. Sequencing was performed on naive CD4+ T cells from PBMCs. As for subset: CD45RA+ positively selected. DNA for the CDR3: TGCGCCAGCAGCTTGGGGAGGAACACCGGGGAGCTGTTTTTT. Translated: CASSLGRNTGELFF.